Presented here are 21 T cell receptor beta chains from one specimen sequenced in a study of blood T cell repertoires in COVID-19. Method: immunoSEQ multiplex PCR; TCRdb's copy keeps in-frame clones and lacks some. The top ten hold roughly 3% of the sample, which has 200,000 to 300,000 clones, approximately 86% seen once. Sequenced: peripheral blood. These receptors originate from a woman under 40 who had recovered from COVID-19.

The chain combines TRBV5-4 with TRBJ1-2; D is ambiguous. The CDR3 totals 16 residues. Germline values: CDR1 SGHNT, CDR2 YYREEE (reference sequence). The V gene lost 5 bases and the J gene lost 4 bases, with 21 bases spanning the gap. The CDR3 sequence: CASSLNSGSGFYGYTF. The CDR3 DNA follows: TGTGCCAGCAGTCTAAACAGCGGCAGCGGATTCTATGGCTACACCTTC.

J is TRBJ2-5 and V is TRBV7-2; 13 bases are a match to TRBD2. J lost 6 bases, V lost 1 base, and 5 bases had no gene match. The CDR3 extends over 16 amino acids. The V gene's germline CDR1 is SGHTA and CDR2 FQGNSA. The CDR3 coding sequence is TGTGCCAGCAGCTTAGGGGGGACTAGCGGGGTGAAGACCCAGTACTTC. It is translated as CASSLGGTSGVKTQYF.

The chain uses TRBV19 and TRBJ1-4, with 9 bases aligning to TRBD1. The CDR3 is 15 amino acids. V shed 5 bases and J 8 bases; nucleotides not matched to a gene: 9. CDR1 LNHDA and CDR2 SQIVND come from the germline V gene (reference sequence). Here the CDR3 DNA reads TGTGCCAGTAGTCTCTACGGGACAGGGAACGAAAAACTGTTTTTT. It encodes CASSLYGTGNEKLFF.

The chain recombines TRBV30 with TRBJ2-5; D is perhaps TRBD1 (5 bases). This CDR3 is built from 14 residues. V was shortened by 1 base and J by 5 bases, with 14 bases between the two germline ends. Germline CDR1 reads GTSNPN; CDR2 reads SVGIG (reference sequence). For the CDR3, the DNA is TGTGCCTGGAGTGACGTAGGGGAATGGGAGACCCAGTACTTC. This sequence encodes CAWSDVGEWETQYF.

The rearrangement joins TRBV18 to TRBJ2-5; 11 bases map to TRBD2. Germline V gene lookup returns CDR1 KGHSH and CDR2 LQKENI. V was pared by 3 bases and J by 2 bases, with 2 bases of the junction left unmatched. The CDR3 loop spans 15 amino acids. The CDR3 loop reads CASSPSGGAQETQYF. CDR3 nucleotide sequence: TGTGCCAGCTCACCTAGCGGGGGGGCACAAGAGACCCAGTACTTC.

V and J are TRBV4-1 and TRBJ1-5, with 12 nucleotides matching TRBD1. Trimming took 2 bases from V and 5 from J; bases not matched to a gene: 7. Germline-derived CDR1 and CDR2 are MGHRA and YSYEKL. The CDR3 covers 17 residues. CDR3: CASSQTPGQGADQPQHF. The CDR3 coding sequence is TGCGCCAGCAGCCAAACTCCGGGACAGGGGGCCGATCAGCCCCAGCATTTT.

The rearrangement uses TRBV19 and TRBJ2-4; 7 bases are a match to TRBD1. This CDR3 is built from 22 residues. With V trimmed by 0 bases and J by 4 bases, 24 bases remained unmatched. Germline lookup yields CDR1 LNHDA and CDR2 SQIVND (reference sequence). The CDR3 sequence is CASSIDLRQGQLKSVSKNIQYF. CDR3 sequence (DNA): TGTGCCAGTAGTATAGATCTTCGGCAGGGACAGCTTAAGTCGGTGAGTAAAAACATTCAGTACTTC.

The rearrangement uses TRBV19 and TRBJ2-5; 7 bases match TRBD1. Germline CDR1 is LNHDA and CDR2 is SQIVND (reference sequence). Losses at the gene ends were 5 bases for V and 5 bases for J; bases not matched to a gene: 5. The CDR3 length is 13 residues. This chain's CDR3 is CASSSTGPETQYF. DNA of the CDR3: TGTGCCAGTAGTTCGACAGGGCCCGAGACCCAGTACTTC.

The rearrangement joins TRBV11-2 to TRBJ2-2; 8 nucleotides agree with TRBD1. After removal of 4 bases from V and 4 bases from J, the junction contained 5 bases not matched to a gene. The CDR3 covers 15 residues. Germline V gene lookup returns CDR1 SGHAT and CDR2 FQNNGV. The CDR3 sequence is CASSSQGGFTGELFF. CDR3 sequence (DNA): TGTGCCAGCAGCTCACAGGGGGGATTCACCGGGGAGCTGTTTTTT. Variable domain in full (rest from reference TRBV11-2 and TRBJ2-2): EAGVAQSPRYKIIEKRQSVAFWCNPISGHATLYWYQQILGQGPKLLIQFQNNGVVDDSQLPKDRFSAERLKGVDSTLKIQPAKLEDSAVYLCASSSQGGFTGELFFGEGSRLTVL.

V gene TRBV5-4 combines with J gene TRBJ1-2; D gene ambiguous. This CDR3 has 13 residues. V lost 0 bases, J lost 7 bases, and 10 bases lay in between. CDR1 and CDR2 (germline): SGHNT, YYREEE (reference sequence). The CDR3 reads CASSLAESRGYTF. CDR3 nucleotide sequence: TGTGCCAGCAGCTTGGCGGAGTCCCGTGGCTACACCTTC.

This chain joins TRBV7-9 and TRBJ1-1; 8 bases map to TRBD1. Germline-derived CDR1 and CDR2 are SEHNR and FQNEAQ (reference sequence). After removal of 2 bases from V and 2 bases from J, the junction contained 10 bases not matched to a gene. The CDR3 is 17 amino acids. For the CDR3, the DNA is TGTGCCAGCAGCTTAAATCCGGACAGGGAGAGAAACACTGAAGCTTTCTTT. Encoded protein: CASSLNPDRERNTEAFF.

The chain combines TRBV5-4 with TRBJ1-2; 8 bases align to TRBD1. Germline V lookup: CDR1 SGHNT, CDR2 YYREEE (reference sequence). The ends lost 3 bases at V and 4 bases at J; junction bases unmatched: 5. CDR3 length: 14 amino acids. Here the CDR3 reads CASSSRTGPYGYTF. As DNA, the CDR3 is TGTGCCAGCAGCTCCCGGACAGGGCCCTATGGCTACACCTTC.

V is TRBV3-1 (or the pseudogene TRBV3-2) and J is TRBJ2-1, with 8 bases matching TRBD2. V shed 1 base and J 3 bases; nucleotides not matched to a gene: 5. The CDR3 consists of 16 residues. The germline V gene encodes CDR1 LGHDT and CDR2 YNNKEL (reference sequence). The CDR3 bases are TGTGCCAGCAGCCAAGGAACGGGGGGGGACTACAATGAGCAGTTCTTC. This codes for CASSQGTGGDYNEQFF.

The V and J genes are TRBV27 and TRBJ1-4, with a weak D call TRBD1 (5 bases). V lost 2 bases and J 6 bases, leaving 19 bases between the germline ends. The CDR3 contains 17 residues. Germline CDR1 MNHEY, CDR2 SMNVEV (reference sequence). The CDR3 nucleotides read TGTGCCAGCAGTTTAATGAGACCCGGGGGGGTTGATGAAAAACTGTTTTTT. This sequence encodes CASSLMRPGGVDEKLFF.

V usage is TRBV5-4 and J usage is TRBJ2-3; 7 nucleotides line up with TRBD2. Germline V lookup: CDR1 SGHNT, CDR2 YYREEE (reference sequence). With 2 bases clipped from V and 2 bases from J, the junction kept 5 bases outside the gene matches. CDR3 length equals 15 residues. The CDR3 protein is CASSLGLGFTDTQYF. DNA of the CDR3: TGTGCCAGCAGCTTAGGACTAGGGTTCACAGATACGCAGTATTTT.

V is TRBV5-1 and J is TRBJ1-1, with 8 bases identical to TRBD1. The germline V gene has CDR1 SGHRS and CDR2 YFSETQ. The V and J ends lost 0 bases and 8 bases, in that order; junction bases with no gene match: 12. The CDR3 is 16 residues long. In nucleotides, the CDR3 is TGCGCCAGCAGCTTGGGGGGACAGGTAAGGGCCCAAGAAGCTTTCTTT. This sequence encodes CASSLGGQVRAQEAFF.

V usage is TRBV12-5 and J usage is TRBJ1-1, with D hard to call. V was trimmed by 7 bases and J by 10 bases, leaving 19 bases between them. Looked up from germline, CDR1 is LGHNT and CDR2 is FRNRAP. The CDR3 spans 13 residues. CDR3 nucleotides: TGTGCTAGTGCCCTGGACTTCACGGTCGGAGCTTTCTTT. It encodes CASALDFTVGAFF. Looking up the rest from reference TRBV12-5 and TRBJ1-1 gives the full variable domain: DARVTQTPRHKVTEMGQEVTMRCQPILGHNTVFWYRQTMMQGLELLAYFRNRAPLDDSGMPKDRFSAEMPDATLATLKIQPSEPRDSAVYFCASALDFTVGAFFGQGTRLTVV.

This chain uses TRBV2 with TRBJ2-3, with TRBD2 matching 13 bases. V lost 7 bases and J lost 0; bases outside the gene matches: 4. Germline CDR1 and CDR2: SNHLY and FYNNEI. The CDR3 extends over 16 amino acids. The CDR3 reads CASTLAGGPSTDTQYF. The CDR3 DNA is TGTGCCAGCACACTAGCGGGGGGGCCTAGCACAGATACGCAGTATTTT.

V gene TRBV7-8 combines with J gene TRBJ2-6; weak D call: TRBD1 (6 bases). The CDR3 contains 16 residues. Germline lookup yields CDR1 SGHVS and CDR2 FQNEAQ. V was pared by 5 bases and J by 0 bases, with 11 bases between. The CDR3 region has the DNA TGTGCCAGCAGCCGAGGACAGAACTCTGGGGCCAACGTCCTGACTTTC. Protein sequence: CASSRGQNSGANVLTF.

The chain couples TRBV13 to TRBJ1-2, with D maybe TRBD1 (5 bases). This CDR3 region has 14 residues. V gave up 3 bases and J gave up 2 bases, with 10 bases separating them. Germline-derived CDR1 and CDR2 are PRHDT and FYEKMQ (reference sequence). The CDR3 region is CASSFRDSNYGYTF. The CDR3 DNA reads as TGTGCCAGCAGCTTCCGGGACTCAAACTATGGCTACACCTTC.

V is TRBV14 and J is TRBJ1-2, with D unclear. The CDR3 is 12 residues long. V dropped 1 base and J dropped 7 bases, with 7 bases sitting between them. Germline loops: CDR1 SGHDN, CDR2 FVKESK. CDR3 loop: CASSQGSSGYTF. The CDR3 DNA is TGTGCCAGCAGCCAAGGGTCTAGTGGCTACACCTTC.